The rows below give T cell receptor beta chains drawn from one sample of a study of control samples from healthy donors and cancer patients. The data were produced by immunoSEQ multiplex PCR, yet TCRdb's version contains in-frame clones alone and is incomplete. Counted here are 130,000 or so clones, roughly 86% occurring once; the ten biggest clones make up 2.5% to 3.5%. Sample: blood. Receptors originate from a man aged 55 to 70 in good health. The CDR3 runs from the conserved cysteine through the conserved F or W. A D gene is named only where the DNA matches it firmly. Not all rows give a size; the values are once, few, many and, for expanded clones, a class.

CDR3nt | CDR3aa | j_gene | abundance | v_gene | len | d_gene
TGCGCCAGCAGCGTCTCGGGGCCCTCCTATGGCTACACCTTC | CASSVSGPSYGYTF | TRBJ1-2 | . | TRBV5-1 | 14 | .
TGTGCCAGCAGCTTTTCCGGGAGGTCTAATGAAAAACTGTTTTTT | CASSFSGRSNEKLFF | TRBJ1-4 | . | TRBV7-2 | 15 | .
TGTGCCAGCAGTTTACGGAGTATTGATCAGCCCCAGCATTTT | CASSLRSIDQPQHF | TRBJ1-5 | . | TRBV27 | 14 | .
TGTGCCAGCAGTGAACATGGGACAGGGAGCTCTGGAAACACCATATATTTT | CASSEHGTGSSGNTIYF | TRBJ1-3 | . | TRBV2 | 17 | TRBD1
TGTGCCAGCAGCTTAGCGGGGGGCAACTATGGCTACACCTTC | CASSLAGGNYGYTF | TRBJ1-2 | once | TRBV7-9 | 14 | .
TGCAGTGCTAGAGTCTTTGAAGGCTACACCTTC | CSARVFEGYTF | TRBJ1-2 | . | TRBV20-1 | 11 | .
TGTGCCAGCTCACGTCAGGACAGTACCCCCACAGATACGCAGTATTTT | CASSRQDSTPTDTQYF | TRBJ2-3 | . | TRBV18 | 16 | .
TGTGCCAGTAGTATCCCGACAGGGGGGGAGAACACCGGGGAGCTGTTTTTT | CASSIPTGGENTGELFF | TRBJ2-2 | . | TRBV19 | 17 | TRBD1
TGTGCCAGCTCACCAAAACTACAGCGGGATGAGCAGTTCTTC | CASSPKLQRDEQFF | TRBJ2-1 | . | TRBV18 | 14 | .
TGTGCCATCAGTGATTGGACATTACAGGCCTATGGCTACACCTTC | CAISDWTLQAYGYTF | TRBJ1-2 | . | TRBV10-3 | 15 | .
TGTGCCAGTCACACGGGGGGGATAGCTTTCTTT | CASHTGGIAFF | TRBJ1-1 | . | TRBV12-3/TRBV12-4 | 11 | .
TGTGCCAGCAGCCAACCACAGGGGGCTGAAGCTTTCTTT | CASSQPQGAEAFF | TRBJ1-1 | . | TRBV5-4 | 13 | TRBD1
TGTGCCAGTAGTTTCCCCCCGGGACAGGGGAACACCGGGGAGCTGTTTTTT | CASSFPPGQGNTGELFF | TRBJ2-2 | . | TRBV19 | 17 | TRBD1